Presented here are 3 T cell receptor beta chains from one specimen sequenced in a study of T cell responses to AZD1222 COVID-19 vaccine. Libraries were prepared by immunoSEQ multiplex PCR; TCRdb keeps only in-frame clonotypes and omits some of them. The sample includes roughly 150,000 clones, roughly 90% seen only once; the top ten take under 2.5%. The input for sequencing was peripheral blood, taken on day 0 of AZD1222 vaccination. These receptors were taken from an adult in good health.

The V and J genes are TRBV7-2 and TRBJ1-2; D ambiguous. This CDR3 contains 16 residues. Trimming took 7 bases from V and 8 from J, leaving 26 bases between them. CDR1 is SGHTA and CDR2 is FQGNSA in the germline V gene. The CDR3 spells CASTIKDLSIGVGYTF. The CDR3 coding sequence is TGTGCCAGCACCATTAAGGACCTTAGTATCGGGGTAGGCTACACCTTC.

This clone has a single count. The chain combines TRBV4-1 with TRBJ2-6; 9 nucleotides align to TRBD1. This CDR3 spans 20 amino acids. V shed 0 bases and J 1 base; nucleotides not matched to a gene: 10. The V gene's germline CDR1 is MGHRA and CDR2 YSYEKL. The CDR3 spells CASSQETPGTGSSGANVLTF. CDR3 coding DNA: TGCGCCAGCAGCCAAGAAACCCCCGGGACAGGGTCTTCTGGGGCCAACGTCCTGACTTTC.

The rearrangement links TRBV5-6 to TRBJ1-5; D is uncertain. Germline V gene data show CDR1 as SGHDT and CDR2 as YYEEEE. This CDR3 has 15 residues. V lost 1 base to trimming and J lost 1 base, with 9 bases between them. CDR3 in amino acids: CASSLFSGSNQPQHF. The CDR3 DNA reads as TGTGCCAGCAGCTTGTTTTCGGGGAGCAATCAGCCCCAGCATTTT. Complete variable domain (other parts from reference TRBV5-6 and TRBJ1-5): DAGVTQSPTHLIKTRGQQVTLRCSPKSGHDTVSWYQQALGQGPQFIFQYYEEEERQRGNFPDRFSGHQFPNYSSELNVNALLLGDSALYLCASSLFSGSNQPQHFGDGTRLSIL.